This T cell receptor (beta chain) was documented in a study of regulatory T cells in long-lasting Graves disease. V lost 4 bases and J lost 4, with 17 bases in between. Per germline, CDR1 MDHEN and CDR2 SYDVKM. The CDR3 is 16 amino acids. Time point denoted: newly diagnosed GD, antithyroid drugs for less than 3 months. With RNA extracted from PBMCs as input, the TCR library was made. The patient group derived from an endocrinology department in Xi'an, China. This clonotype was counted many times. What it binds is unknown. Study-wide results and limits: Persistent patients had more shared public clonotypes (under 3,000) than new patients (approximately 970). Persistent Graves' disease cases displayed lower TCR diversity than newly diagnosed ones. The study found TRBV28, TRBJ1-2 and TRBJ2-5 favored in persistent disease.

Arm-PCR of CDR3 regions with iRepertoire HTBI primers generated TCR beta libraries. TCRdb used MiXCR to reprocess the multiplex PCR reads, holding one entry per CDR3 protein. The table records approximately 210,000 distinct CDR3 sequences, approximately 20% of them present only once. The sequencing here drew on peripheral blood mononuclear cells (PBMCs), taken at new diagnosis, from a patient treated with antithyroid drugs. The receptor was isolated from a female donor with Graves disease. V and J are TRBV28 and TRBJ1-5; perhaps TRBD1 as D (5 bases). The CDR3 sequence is CASSYPGTLENQPQHF. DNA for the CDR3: TGTGCCAGCAGTTACCCCGGGACCCTCGAAAATCAGCCCCAGCATTTT. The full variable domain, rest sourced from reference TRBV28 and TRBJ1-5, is DVKVTQSSRYLVKRTGEKVFLECVQDMDHENMFWYRQDPGLGLRLIYFSYDVKMKEKGDIPEGYSVSREKKERFSLILESASTNQTSMYLCASSYPGTLENQPQHFGDGTRLSIL.